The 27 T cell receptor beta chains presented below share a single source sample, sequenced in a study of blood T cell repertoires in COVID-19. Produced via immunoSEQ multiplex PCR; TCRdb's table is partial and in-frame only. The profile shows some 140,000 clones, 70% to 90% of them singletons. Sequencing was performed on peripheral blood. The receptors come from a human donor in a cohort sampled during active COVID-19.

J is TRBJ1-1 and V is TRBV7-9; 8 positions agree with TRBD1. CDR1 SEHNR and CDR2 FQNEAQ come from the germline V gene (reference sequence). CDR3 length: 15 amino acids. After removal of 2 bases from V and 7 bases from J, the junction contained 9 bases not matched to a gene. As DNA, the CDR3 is TGTGCCAGCAGCTTACAGACAGGGGAGAAGGATGAAGCTTTCTTT. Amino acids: CASSLQTGEKDEAFF.

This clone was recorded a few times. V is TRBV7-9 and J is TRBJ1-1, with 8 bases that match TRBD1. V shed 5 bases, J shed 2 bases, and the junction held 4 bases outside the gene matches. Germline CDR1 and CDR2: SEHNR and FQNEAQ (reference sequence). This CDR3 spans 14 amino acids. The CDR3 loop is CASSRQGSNTEAFF. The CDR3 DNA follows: TGTGCCAGCAGCCGACAGGGGTCCAACACTGAAGCTTTCTTT. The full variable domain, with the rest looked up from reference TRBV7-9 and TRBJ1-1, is DTGVSQNPRHKITKRGQNVTFRCDPISEHNRLYWYRQTLGQGPEFLTYFQNEAQLEKSRLLSDRFSAERPKGSFSTLEIQRTEQGDSAMYLCASSRQGSNTEAFFGQGTRLTVV.

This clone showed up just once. The CDR3 nucleotides are TGTGCCAGCAGACACTTTAATCGCAGGGACTACTACGAGCAGTACTTC. Protein product: CASRHFNRRDYYEQYF. The chain combines TRBV6-6 with TRBJ2-7; 7 nucleotides line up with TRBD2. V lost 6 bases and J lost 3; bases outside the gene matches: 14. Germline V gene sequence: CDR1 MNHNY, CDR2 SVGAGI (reference sequence). The CDR3 consists of 16 residues.

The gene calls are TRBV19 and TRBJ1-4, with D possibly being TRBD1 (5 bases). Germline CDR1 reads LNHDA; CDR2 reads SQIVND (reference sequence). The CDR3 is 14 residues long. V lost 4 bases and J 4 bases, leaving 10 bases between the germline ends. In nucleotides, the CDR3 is TGTGCCAGTAGTAACAGGCTACATAATGAAAAACTGTTTTTT. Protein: CASSNRLHNEKLFF.

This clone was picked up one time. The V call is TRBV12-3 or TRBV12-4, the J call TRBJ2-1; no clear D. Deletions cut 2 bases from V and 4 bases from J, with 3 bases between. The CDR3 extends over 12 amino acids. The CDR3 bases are TGTGCCAGCAGTTTAATATACAATGAGCAGTTCTTC. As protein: CASSLIYNEQFF.

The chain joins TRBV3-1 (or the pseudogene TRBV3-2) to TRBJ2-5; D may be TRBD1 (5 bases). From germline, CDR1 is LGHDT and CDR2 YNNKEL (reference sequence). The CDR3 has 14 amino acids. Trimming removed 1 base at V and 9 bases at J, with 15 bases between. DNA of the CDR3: TGTGCCAGCAGCCAAGGGACAACCTTCGCGGCCCAGTACTTC. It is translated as CASSQGTTFAAQYF.

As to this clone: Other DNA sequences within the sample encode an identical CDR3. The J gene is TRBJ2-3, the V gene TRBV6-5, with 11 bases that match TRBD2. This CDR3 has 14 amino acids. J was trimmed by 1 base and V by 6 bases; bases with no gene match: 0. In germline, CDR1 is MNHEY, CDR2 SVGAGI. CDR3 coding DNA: TGTGCCAGCAGGACTAGCGGGGGCACAGATACGCAGTATTTT. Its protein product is CASRTSGGTDTQYF.

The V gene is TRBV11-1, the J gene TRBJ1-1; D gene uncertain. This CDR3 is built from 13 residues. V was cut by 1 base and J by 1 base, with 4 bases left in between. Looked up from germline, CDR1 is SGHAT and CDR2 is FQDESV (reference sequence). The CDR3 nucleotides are TGTGCCAGCAGCTTAGGAGCGAACACTGAAGCTTTCTTT. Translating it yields CASSLGANTEAFF.

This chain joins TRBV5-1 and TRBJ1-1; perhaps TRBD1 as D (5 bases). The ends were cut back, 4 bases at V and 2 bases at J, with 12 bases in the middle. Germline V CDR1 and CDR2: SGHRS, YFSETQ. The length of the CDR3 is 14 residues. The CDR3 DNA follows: TGCGCCAGCAGCCCCCGGGGGGGAAACACTGAAGCTTTCTTT. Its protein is CASSPRGGNTEAFF.

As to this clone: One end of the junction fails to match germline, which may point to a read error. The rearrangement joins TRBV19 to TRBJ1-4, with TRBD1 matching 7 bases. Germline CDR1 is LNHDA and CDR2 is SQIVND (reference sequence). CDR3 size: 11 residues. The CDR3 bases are TGTGCTAAGGACAGGACGAGAAAAACTGTTTTT. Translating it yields CAKDRTRKTVF.

The CDR3 nucleotides read TGTGCCAGCAGCCAAGAGGTAGCGGGGGGGCCTTTAGCCGAGCAGTTCTTC. Its translation is CASSQEVAGGPLAEQFF. This chain uses TRBV4-2 with TRBJ2-1; TRBD2 matches at 11 bases. CDR1 and CDR2 from the germline V gene are LGHNA and YNFKEQ. This CDR3 is built from 17 residues. Losses at the gene ends were 0 bases for V and 10 bases for J; bases not matched to a gene: 11.

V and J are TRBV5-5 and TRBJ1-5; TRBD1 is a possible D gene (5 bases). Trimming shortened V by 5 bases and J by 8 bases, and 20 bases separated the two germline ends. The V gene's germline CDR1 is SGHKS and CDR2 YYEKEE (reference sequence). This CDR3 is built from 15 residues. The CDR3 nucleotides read TGTGCCAGCAGACCAATCGCGGGACTTTCCGAGCCCCAGCATTTT. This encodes CASRPIAGLSEPQHF. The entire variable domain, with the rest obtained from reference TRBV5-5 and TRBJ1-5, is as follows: DAGVTQSPTHLIKTRGQQVTLRCSPISGHKSVSWYQQVLGQGPQFIFQYYEKEERGRGNFPDRFSARQFPNYSSELNVNALLLGDSALYLCASRPIAGLSEPQHFGDGTRLSIL.

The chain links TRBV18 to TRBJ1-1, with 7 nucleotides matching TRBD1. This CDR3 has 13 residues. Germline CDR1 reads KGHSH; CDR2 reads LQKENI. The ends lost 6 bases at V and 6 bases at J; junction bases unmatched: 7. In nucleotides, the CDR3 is TGTGCCAGCTCTACAGGGGCGAGGGCTGAAGCTTTCTTT. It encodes CASSTGARAEAFF.

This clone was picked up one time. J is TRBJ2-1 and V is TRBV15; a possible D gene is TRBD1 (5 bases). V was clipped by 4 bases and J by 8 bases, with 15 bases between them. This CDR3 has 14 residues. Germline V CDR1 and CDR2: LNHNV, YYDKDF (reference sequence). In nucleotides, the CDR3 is TGTGCCACCAGCACCCTGACAGTCGGCGATGAGCAGTTCTTC. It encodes CATSTLTVGDEQFF.

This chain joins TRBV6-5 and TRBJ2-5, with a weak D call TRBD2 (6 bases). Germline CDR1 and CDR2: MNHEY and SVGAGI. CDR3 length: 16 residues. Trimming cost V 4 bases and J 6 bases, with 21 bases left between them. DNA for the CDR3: TGTGCCAGCAGTTGGCGGGGACCCACTCTGGTGAAGACCCAGTACTTC. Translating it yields CASSWRGPTLVKTQYF.

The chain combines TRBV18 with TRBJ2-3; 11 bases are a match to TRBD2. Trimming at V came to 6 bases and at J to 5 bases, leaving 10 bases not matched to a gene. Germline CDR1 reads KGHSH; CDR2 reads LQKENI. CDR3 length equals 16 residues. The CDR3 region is CASSPSSGRSKDTQYF. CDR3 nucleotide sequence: TGTGCCAGCTCCCCGTCTAGCGGGAGGTCAAAAGATACGCAGTATTTT.

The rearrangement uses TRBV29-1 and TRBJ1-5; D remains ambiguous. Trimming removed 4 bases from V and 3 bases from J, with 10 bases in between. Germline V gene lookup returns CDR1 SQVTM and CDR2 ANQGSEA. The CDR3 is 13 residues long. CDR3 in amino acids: CSVGLGHNQPQHF. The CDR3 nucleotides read TGCAGCGTTGGCCTCGGTCACAATCAGCCCCAGCATTTT.

Here the CDR3 reads CASSSDYGYTF. CDR3 nucleotide sequence: TGTGCCAGCAGTTCGGACTATGGCTACACCTTC. The rearrangement uses TRBV6-6 and TRBJ1-2; D is ambiguous. CDR3 length: 11 residues. Per germline, CDR1 MNHNY and CDR2 SVGAGI (reference sequence). V gave up 4 bases and J gave up 3 bases, with 3 bases separating them.

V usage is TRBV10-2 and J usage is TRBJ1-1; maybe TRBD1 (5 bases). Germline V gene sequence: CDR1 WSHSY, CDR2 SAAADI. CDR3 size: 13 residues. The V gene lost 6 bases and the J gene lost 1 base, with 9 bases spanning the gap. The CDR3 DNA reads TGCGCCAGCAGAGGACACCCGAACACTGAAGCTTTCTTT. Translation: CASRGHPNTEAFF.

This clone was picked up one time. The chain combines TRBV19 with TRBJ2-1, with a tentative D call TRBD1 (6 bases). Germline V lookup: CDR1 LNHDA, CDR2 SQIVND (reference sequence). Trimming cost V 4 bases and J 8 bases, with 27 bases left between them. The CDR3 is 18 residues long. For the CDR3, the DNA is TGTGCCAGTAGTACACAGGGACCGGAAAGGGCATTACACTATGAGCAGTTCTTC. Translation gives CASSTQGPERALHYEQFF.

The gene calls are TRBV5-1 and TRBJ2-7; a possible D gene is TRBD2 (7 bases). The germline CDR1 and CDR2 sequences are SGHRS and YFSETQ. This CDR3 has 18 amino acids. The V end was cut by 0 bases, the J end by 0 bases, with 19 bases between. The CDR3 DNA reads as TGCGCCAGCAGCTTGGAGAGTCGGATAGGGGGGGCCTCCTACGAGCAGTACTTC. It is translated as CASSLESRIGGASYEQYF.

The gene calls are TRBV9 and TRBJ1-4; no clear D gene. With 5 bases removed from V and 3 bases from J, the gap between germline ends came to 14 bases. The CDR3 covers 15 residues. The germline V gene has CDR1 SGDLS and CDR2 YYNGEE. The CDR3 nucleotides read TGTGCCAGCAGGGAGGGCTTAGGATCTAATGAAAAACTGTTTTTT. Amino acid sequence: CASREGLGSNEKLFF.

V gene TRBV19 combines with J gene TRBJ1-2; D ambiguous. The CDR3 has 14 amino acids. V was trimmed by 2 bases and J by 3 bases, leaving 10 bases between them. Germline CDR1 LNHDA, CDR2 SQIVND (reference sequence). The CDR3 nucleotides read TGTGCCAGTAGTATAATTCGGGGAGACTATGGCTACACCTTC. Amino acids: CASSIIRGDYGYTF.

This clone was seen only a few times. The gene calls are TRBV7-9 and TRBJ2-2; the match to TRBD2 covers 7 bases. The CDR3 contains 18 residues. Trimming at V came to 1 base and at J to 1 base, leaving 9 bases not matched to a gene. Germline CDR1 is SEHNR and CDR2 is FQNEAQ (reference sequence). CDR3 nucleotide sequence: TGTGCCAGCAGCTTAGTGGCTAGAGCGGGGTGGAACACCGGGGAGCTGTTTTTT. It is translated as CASSLVARAGWNTGELFF.

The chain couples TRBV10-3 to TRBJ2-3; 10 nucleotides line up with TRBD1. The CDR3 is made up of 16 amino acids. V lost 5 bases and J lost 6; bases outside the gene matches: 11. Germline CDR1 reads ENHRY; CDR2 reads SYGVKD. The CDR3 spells CAISLWTGGTTDTQYF. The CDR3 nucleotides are TGTGCCATCAGTCTTTGGACAGGGGGTACCACTGATACGCAGTATTTT.

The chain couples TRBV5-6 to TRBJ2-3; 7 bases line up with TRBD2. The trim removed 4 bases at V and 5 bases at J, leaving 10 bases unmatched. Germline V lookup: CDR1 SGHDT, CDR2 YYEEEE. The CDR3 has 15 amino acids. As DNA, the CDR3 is TGTGCCAGCAGCACGACTAGCACCCGGCAAGATACGCAGTATTTT. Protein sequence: CASSTTSTRQDTQYF.

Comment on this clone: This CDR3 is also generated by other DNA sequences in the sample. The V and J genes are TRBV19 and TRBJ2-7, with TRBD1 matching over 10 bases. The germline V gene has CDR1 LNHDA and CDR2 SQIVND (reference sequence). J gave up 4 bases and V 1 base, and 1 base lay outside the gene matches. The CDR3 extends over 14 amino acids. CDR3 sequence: CASSIADRGYEQYF. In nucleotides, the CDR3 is TGTGCCAGTAGTATAGCGGACAGGGGGTACGAGCAGTACTTC. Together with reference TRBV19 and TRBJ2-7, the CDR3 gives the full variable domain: DGGITQSPKYLFRKEGQNVTLSCEQNLNHDAMYWYRQDPGQGLRLIYYSQIVNDFQKGDIAEGYSVSREKKESFPLTVTSAQKNPTAFYLCASSIADRGYEQYFGPGTRLTVT.